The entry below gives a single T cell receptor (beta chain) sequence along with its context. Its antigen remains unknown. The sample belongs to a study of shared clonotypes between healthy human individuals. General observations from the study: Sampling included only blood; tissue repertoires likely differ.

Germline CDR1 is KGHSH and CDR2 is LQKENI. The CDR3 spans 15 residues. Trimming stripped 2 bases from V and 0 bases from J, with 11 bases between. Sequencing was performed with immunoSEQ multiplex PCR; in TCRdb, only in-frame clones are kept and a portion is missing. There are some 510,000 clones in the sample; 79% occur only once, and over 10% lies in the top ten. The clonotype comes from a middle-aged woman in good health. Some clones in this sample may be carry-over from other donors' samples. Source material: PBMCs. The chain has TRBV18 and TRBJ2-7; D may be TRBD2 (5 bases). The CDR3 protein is CASSPEGWGSYEQYF. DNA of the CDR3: TGTGCCAGCTCACCAGAGGGATGGGGCTCCTACGAGCAGTACTTC.